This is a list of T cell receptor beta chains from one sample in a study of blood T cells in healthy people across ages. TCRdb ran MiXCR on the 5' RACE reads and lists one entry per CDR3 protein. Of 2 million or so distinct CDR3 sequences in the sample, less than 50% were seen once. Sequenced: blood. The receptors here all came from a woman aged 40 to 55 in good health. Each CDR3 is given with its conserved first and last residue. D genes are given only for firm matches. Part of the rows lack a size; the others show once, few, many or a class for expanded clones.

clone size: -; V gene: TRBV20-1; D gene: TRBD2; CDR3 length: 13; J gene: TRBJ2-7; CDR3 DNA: TGCAGTGCTGGAAATCGGGGGGCCTACGAGCAGTACTTC; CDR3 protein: CSAGNRGAYEQYF
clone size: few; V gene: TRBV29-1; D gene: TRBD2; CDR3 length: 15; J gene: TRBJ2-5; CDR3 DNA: TGCAGCGTTGGCGCCTTAGCGGGGGGAACGGAGACCCAGTACTTC; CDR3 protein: CSVGALAGGTETQYF
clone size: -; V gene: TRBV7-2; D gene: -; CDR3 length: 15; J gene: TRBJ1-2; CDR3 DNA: TGTGCCAGCAGCTTAAGAAGGGTACAGAACTATGGCTACACCTTC; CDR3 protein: CASSLRRVQNYGYTF
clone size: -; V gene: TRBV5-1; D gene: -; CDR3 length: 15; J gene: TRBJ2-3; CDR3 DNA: TGCGCCAGCAGTAATACAGGGCCTAGCACAGATACGCAGTATTTT; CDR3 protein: CASSNTGPSTDTQYF
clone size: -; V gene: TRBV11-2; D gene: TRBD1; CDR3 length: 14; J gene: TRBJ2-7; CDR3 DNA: TGTGCCAGCAGCTTCGAACAGGGGACCTACGAGCAGTACTTC; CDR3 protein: CASSFEQGTYEQYF
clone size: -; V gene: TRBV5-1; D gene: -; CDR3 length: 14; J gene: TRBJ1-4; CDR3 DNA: TGCGCCAGCAGCATCCGGTCGAGTAATGAAAAACTGTTTTTT; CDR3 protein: CASSIRSSNEKLFF
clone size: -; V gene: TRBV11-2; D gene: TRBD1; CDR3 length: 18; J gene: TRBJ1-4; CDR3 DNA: TGTGCCAGCAGCCGACAGAACTCGTTGGGACAGGGAAGTGAAAAACTGTTTTTT; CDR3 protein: CASSRQNSLGQGSEKLFF
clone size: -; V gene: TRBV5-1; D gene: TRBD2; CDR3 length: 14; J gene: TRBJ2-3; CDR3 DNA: TGCGCCAGCAGCGACCAGCGGGGTACAGATACGCAGTATTTT; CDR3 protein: CASSDQRGTDTQYF
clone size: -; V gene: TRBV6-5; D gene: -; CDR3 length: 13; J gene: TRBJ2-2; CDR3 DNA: TGTGCCAGCAGTTACTCTCCTACTGGGGAGCTGTTTTTT; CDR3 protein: CASSYSPTGELFF
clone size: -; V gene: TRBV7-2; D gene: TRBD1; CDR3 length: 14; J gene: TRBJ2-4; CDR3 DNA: TGTGCCAGCAGCACGGGACAGCCCAAAAACATTCAGTACTTC; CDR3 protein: CASSTGQPKNIQYF
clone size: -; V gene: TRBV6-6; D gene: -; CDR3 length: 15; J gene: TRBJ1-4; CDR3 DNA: TGTGCCAGCAGTCATAACAGGCCCGGAGGGGAAAAACTGTTTTTT; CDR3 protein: CASSHNRPGGEKLFF
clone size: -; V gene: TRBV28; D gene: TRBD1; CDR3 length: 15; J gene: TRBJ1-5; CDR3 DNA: TGTGCCAGCAGTTTGACAGGGGCCCGCAATCAGCCCCAGCATTTT; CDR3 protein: CASSLTGARNQPQHF
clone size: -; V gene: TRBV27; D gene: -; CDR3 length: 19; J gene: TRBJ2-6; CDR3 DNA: TGTGCCAGCAGTTTATCGAAAGGGGACCTACACTCTGGGGCCAACGTCCTGACTTTC; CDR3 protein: CASSLSKGDLHSGANVLTF
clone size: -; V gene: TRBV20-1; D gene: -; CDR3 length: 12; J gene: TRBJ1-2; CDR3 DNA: TGCAGTGCTAGAGATTTAGGACAAGGCTACACCTTC; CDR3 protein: CSARDLGQGYTF
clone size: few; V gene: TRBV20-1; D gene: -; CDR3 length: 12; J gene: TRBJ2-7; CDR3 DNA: TGCAGTGCTAGAGATGAGAGGAACGAGCAGTACTTC; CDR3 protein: CSARDERNEQYF
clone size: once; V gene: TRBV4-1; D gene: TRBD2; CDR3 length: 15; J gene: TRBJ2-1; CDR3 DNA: TGCGCCAGCAGCCAAGCGGGGGGTTTGATGGATGAGCAGTTCTTC; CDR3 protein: CASSQAGGLMDEQFF
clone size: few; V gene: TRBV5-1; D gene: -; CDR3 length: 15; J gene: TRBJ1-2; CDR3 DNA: TGCGCCAGCAGCCAAGCGGGACAACCAAACTATGGCTACACCTTC; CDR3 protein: CASSQAGQPNYGYTF